This TCR beta chain comes out of a study of blood T cell repertoires in COVID-19. Study as a whole: Samples taken during acute and convalescent COVID-19 were collected in the United States, Italy and Spain. From T cells, B-cell-depleted T cells, or PBMCs came the material, which was cDNA or gDNA.

V dropped 4 bases and J dropped 5 bases, with 15 bases sitting between them. The length of the CDR3 is 15 residues. Per the germline V gene, CDR1 is MGHRA and CDR2 is YSYEKL. Authors' methods: Estimates of nucleated cell counts were drawn from the amplification of reference gene primers. Using immunoSEQ multiplex PCR, the repertoire was profiled, and TCRdb retains in-frame clones only, with some absent. That table is the source of V, J and clone size, and D and trimming were worked out from the DNA. This sample yields 200,000 to 250,000 clones, of which approximately 90% are seen a single time; just under 6.5% belongs to the top ten.

The chain has TRBV4-1 and TRBJ2-1; D possibly corresponds to TRBD1 (6 bases). This TCR came from a woman aged 25 to 39 with COVID-19, enrolled during active disease. Input material: peripheral blood. The CDR3 loop reads CASSLGTLYDNEQFF. In nucleotides, the CDR3 is TGCGCCAGCAGCCTCGGGACACTATATGACAATGAGCAGTTCTTC.